The 25 T cell receptor beta chains presented below share a single source sample, sequenced in a study of cytomegalovirus exposure and HLA in healthy donors. The PCR contained 60 Vbeta and 13 Jbeta primers. Measured with immunoSEQ multiplex PCR; TCRdb has only the in-frame clones, and not every one. Of 160,000 or so clones detected, around 79% appear once; the ten largest clones hold about 0.5%. Sequenced input: PBMCs. The receptors here all came from a woman in her forties or fifties in good health and CMV-seronegative.

The V gene is TRBV6-5, the J gene TRBJ2-3; weak D call: TRBD2 (5 bases). CDR1 and CDR2 (germline): MNHEY, SVGAGI. The ends were cut back, 6 bases at V and 2 bases at J, with 12 bases in the middle. The CDR3 consists of 14 residues. CDR3 sequence (DNA): TGTGCCAGCAGGGAGGATTGGGCCACAGATACGCAGTATTTT. Amino acids: CASREDWATDTQYF.

This clone was picked up a small number of times. The J gene is TRBJ1-3, the V gene TRBV4-1; no clear D. The ends were cut back, 1 base at V and 3 bases at J, with 10 bases in the middle. In germline, CDR1 is MGHRA, CDR2 YSYEKL. CDR3 length: 15 amino acids. The CDR3 nucleotides read TGCGCCAGCAGCCAAGCGGCGGTATTTGGAAACACCATATATTTT. It is translated as CASSQAAVFGNTIYF.

The CDR3 reads CASSLTGGSLDYGYTF. For the CDR3, the DNA is TGTGCCAGCAGCTTAACCGGCGGCAGCCTGGACTATGGCTACACCTTC. V and J are TRBV7-3 and TRBJ1-2; no reliable D call. Germline V CDR1 and CDR2: SGHTA, FQGTGA. The V gene lost 0 bases and the J gene lost 3 bases, with 14 bases spanning the gap. The CDR3 contains 16 residues.

The table lists this clone with a few counts. V and J are TRBV19 and TRBJ1-1; no clear D gene. The germline CDR1 and CDR2 sequences are LNHDA and SQIVND (reference sequence). V was shortened by 7 bases and J by 1 base, with 4 bases between the two germline ends. The CDR3 has 11 residues. CDR3 coding DNA: TGTGCCAGTATAGCGAACACTGAAGCTTTCTTT. Translation: CASIANTEAFF.

As for this clone: Other DNA sequences in this specimen translate into the identical CDR3. The rearrangement uses TRBV5-1 and TRBJ2-5, with TRBD2 matching 12 bases. Germline lookup yields CDR1 SGHRS and CDR2 YFSETQ. Trimming took 4 bases from V and 2 from J; bases not matched to a gene: 3. The CDR3 consists of 15 residues. CDR3 protein: CASSVGTSGQETQYF. The CDR3 region has the DNA TGCGCCAGCAGCGTGGGGACTAGCGGGCAAGAGACCCAGTACTTC.

The CDR3 is CASSLGSGRSGEQYF. The CDR3 region has the DNA TGTGCCAGCAGCCTGGGAAGCGGGAGGTCGGGCGAGCAGTACTTC. The rearrangement uses TRBV7-3 and TRBJ2-7, with 9 bases fitting TRBD2. There are 15 residues in the CDR3. With 5 bases clipped from V and 6 bases from J, the junction kept 11 bases outside the gene matches. Germline-derived CDR1 and CDR2 are SGHTA and FQGTGA.

The rearrangement links TRBV7-6 to TRBJ2-7, with no clear D. V lost 5 bases, J lost 2 bases, and 16 bases lay in between. CDR3 length: 15 residues. The V gene's germline CDR1 is SGHVS and CDR2 FNYEAQ. In nucleotides, the CDR3 is TGTGCCAGCAGCCCCCGTAGTTCAGGCCCCTACGAGCAGTACTTC. Its translation is CASSPRSSGPYEQYF.

This CDR3 reads CSVSRGGFPGYTF. The CDR3 DNA reads TGCAGCGTTAGCCGAGGGGGTTTTCCTGGCTACACCTTC. This chain links TRBV29-1 with TRBJ1-2; D possibly corresponds to TRBD1 (6 bases). Germline V gene sequence: CDR1 SQVTM, CDR2 ANQGSEA. The CDR3 is made up of 13 amino acids. With 5 bases removed from V and 7 bases from J, the gap between germline ends came to 17 bases. The full variable domain, with the rest looked up from reference TRBV29-1 and TRBJ1-2, is SAVISQKPSRDICQRGTSLTIQCQVDSQVTMMFWYRQQPGQSLTLIATANQGSEATYESGFVIDKFPISRPNLTFSTLTVSNMSPEDSSIYLCSVSRGGFPGYTFGSGTRLTVV.

This clone appeared a single time. This chain uses TRBV5-1 with TRBJ1-4, with D hard to call. CDR1 is SGHRS, CDR2 YFSETQ, per germline. The CDR3 length is 14 residues. The V and J ends lost 0 bases and 4 bases respectively, with 7 bases between them. The CDR3 protein is CASSLDGYNEKLFF. In nucleotides, the CDR3 is TGCGCCAGCAGCTTGGACGGGTATAATGAAAAACTGTTTTTT.

The chain has TRBV5-1 and TRBJ2-2; D possibly corresponds to TRBD2 (6 bases). Germline CDR1 reads SGHRS; CDR2 reads YFSETQ. V dropped 0 bases and J dropped 6 bases, with 12 bases sitting between them. The CDR3 is made up of 15 amino acids. The CDR3 loop reads CASSLDGREAGELFF. CDR3 nucleotides: TGCGCCAGCAGCTTGGACGGGAGAGAAGCCGGGGAGCTGTTTTTT.

The rearrangement uses TRBV18 and TRBJ2-5; 7 positions match TRBD1. With 1 base clipped from V and 4 bases from J, the junction kept 6 bases outside the gene matches. The CDR3 consists of 15 residues. Per germline, CDR1 KGHSH and CDR2 LQKENI. CDR3 sequence: CASSPQGAIRETQYF. The CDR3 nucleotides are TGTGCCAGCTCACCACAGGGGGCAATACGAGAGACCCAGTACTTC.

The J gene is TRBJ2-7, the V gene TRBV7-6; 7 bases are shared with TRBD2. The V and J ends lost 0 bases and 4 bases, in that order; junction bases with no gene match: 6. Germline assignment: CDR1 SGHVS and CDR2 FNYEAQ. The CDR3 is made up of 15 amino acids. The CDR3 protein is CASSLAGLVGYEQYF. CDR3 DNA: TGTGCCAGCAGCTTAGCTGGACTAGTTGGTTACGAGCAGTACTTC. The full variable domain, with the rest looked up from reference TRBV7-6 and TRBJ2-7, is GAGVSQSPRYKVTKRGQDVALRCDPISGHVSLYWYRQALGQGPEFLTYFNYEAQQDKSGLPNDRFSAERPEGSISTLTIQRTEQRDSAMYRCASSLAGLVGYEQYFGPGTRLTVT.

This clone appeared once. The J gene is TRBJ2-3, the V gene TRBV7-8, with D uncertain. Trimming stripped 5 bases from V and 8 bases from J, with 14 bases between. In germline, CDR1 is SGHVS, CDR2 FQNEAQ. The CDR3 contains 13 residues. CDR3 amino acids: CASSGTEFGTQYF. The DNA for the CDR3 is TGTGCCAGCAGCGGTACAGAGTTCGGTACGCAGTATTTT. Full variable domain (outside the CDR3, taken from reference TRBV7-8 and TRBJ2-3): GAGVSQSPRYKVAKRGQDVALRCDPISGHVSLFWYQQALGQGPEFLTYFQNEAQLDKSGLPSDRFFAERPEGSVSTLKIQRTQQEDSAVYLCASSGTEFGTQYFGPGTRLTVL.

This chain links TRBV28 with TRBJ2-2; 12 nucleotides match TRBD2. The germline V gene encodes CDR1 MDHEN and CDR2 SYDVKM. The J segment lost 4 bases and the V segment lost 11 bases, leaving 8 bases of the junction unmatched. The CDR3 spans 15 residues. CDR3 amino acids: CAGFTSGRFTGELFF. The CDR3 nucleotides are TGTGCCGGATTTACTAGCGGGAGGTTCACCGGGGAGCTGTTTTTT.

This clone was counted once. The gene calls are TRBV4-3 and TRBJ1-4, with TRBD1 identical over 9 bases. Losses at the gene ends were 4 bases for V and 3 bases for J; bases not matched to a gene: 3. This CDR3 is 15 amino acids long. Germline V gives CDR1 LGHNA, CDR2 YSLEER. Written as DNA, the CDR3 is TGCGCCAGCAGCCTGACAGGGGGGTCTAATGAAAAACTGTTTTTT. Amino acids: CASSLTGGSNEKLFF.

The chain employs TRBV10-3 and TRBJ1-2; 10 bases match TRBD1. This CDR3 comprises 13 residues. Germline CDR1 reads ENHRY; CDR2 reads SYGVKD. J gave up 10 bases and V 0 bases, and 2 bases lay outside the gene matches. CDR3 protein: CAISESGTGVYTF. As DNA, the CDR3 is TGTGCCATCAGTGAGTCGGGGACAGGGGTCTACACCTTC.

The rearrangement joins TRBV5-1 to TRBJ2-7; 7 nucleotides agree with TRBD2. J gave up 2 bases and V 0 bases, and 8 bases lay outside the gene matches. This CDR3 is 16 amino acids long. Germline assignment: CDR1 SGHRS and CDR2 YFSETQ. DNA of the CDR3: TGCGCCAGCAGCTTGGCCGGGCTAGCGGAGCCCTACGAGCAGTACTTC. Translating gives CASSLAGLAEPYEQYF. Looking up the rest from reference TRBV5-1 and TRBJ2-7 gives the full variable domain: KAGVTQTPRYLIKTRGQQVTLSCSPISGHRSVSWYQQTPGQGLQFLFEYFSETQRNKGNFPGRFSGRQFSNSRSEMNVSTLELGDSALYLCASSLAGLAEPYEQYFGPGTRLTVT.

The rearrangement links TRBV4-3 to TRBJ1-1; TRBD1 aligns across 8 bases. The V and J ends lost 4 bases and 3 bases, in that order; junction bases with no gene match: 4. Germline CDR1 reads LGHNA; CDR2 reads YSLEER. This CDR3 is 14 amino acids long. The CDR3 loop is CASSLSGGDTEAFF. CDR3 sequence (DNA): TGCGCCAGCAGCCTTTCAGGGGGCGACACTGAAGCTTTCTTT.

The chain has TRBV9 and TRBJ2-3; 12 bases are shared with TRBD1. The CDR3 is made up of 14 amino acids. The germline CDR1 and CDR2 sequences are SGDLS and YYNGEE. V was clipped by 8 bases and J by 6 bases; unmatched bases: 7. CDR3 amino acids: CASTGTGGLDTQYF. The CDR3 DNA sequence: TGTGCCAGTACCGGGACAGGGGGCCTGGATACGCAGTATTTT.

The chain uses TRBV9 and TRBJ2-1, with 13 bases aligning to TRBD2. With V trimmed by 0 bases and J by 6 bases, 3 bases remained unmatched. The CDR3 has 16 amino acids. The V gene's germline CDR1 is SGDLS and CDR2 YYNGEE. CDR3 region: CASSVAGTSGINEQFF. CDR3 in DNA: TGTGCCAGCAGCGTAGCTGGGACTAGCGGGATCAATGAGCAGTTCTTC. The variable domain in full, with the rest retrieved from reference TRBV9 and TRBJ2-1, is DSGVTQTPKHLITATGQRVTLRCSPRSGDLSVYWYQQSLDQGLQFLIQYYNGEERAKGNILERFSAQQFPDLHSELNLSSLELGDSALYFCASSVAGTSGINEQFFGPGTRLTVL.

Notes on this clone: Other DNA sequences in the same sample also yield this CDR3. The rearrangement links TRBV29-1 to TRBJ1-1; tentatively, D is TRBD1 (5 bases). This CDR3 is built from 12 residues. Trimming shortened V by 6 bases and J by 1 base, and 9 bases separated the two germline ends. Germline assignment: CDR1 SQVTM and CDR2 ANQGSEA. In DNA form, the CDR3 reads TGCAGCGTCGTCAGGGAGAACACTGAAGCTTTCTTT. Translating it yields CSVVRENTEAFF.

This rearrangement joins TRBV19 to TRBJ2-3; 9 nucleotides match TRBD1. Germline V gene data show CDR1 as LNHDA and CDR2 as SQIVND (reference sequence). CDR3 size: 16 residues. The ends lost 6 bases at V and 4 bases at J; junction bases unmatched: 11. CDR3 nucleotides: TGTGCCAGTAGCAACCCGACAGGGGGTGGGTCAGATACGCAGTATTTT. Translated: CASSNPTGGGSDTQYF.

This clone was counted between two and nine times. The chain employs TRBV5-1 and TRBJ1-4; TRBD1 might be the D (5 bases). Germline V gene lookup returns CDR1 SGHRS and CDR2 YFSETQ. CDR3 length: 15 amino acids. V was pared by 4 bases and J by 3 bases, with 13 bases between. This chain's CDR3 is CASSPYRTANEKLFF. In DNA, the CDR3 is TGCGCCAGCAGCCCGTACAGGACGGCTAATGAAAAACTGTTTTTT.

The chain has TRBV30 and TRBJ1-2; 7 positions agree with TRBD1. V shed 3 bases, J shed 4 bases, and the junction held 11 bases outside the gene matches. The germline V gene has CDR1 GTSNPN and CDR2 SVGIG (reference sequence). The CDR3 runs 15 residues. CDR3 nucleotides: TGTGCCTGGAGCGCGGGACAGATCTGGGTCTATGGCTACACCTTC. Translation gives CAWSAGQIWVYGYTF.

This chain uses TRBV5-1 with TRBJ2-1, with TRBD2 matching 10 bases. Germline V CDR1 and CDR2: SGHRS, YFSETQ. Germline trimming cut 0 bases from V and 3 bases from J; bases unmatched to any gene: 0. The CDR3 has 15 amino acids. The CDR3 region is CASSLGTSGYNEQFF. Written as DNA, the CDR3 is TGCGCCAGCAGCTTGGGGACTAGCGGCTACAATGAGCAGTTCTTC.